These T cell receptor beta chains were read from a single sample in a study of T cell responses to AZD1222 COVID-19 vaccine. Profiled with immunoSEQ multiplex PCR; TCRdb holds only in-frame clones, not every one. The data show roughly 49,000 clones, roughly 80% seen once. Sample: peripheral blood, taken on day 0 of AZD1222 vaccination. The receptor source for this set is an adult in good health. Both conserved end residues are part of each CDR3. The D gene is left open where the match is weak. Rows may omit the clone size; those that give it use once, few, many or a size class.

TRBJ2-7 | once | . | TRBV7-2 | CASSLDPSSYEQYF | TGTGCCAGCAGCTTAGACCCTAGCTCCTACGAGCAGTACTTC
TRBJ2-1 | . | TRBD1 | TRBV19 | CASSTWTGENYNEQFF | TGTGCCAGTAGTACCTGGACAGGGGAAAACTACAATGAGCAGTTCTTC
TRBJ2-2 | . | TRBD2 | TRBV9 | CASSVGGLAGGPFTGELFF | TGTGCCAGCAGCGTAGGTGGACTAGCGGGGGGACCTTTCACCGGGGAGCTGTTTTTT
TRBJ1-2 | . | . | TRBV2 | CANRPGTASDGYTF | TGTGCCAACCGACCCGGGACGGCTTCCGATGGCTACACCTTC
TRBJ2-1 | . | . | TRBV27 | CASSLTSSYNEQFF | TGTGCCAGCAGTTTAACCAGCTCCTACAATGAGCAGTTCTTC
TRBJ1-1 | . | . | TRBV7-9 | CASRDRNDGYEAFF | TGTGCCAGCAGGGACAGAAACGACGGGTATGAAGCTTTCTTT
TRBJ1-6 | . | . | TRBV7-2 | CASSPTGTHNSPLHF | TGTGCCAGCAGCCCTACCGGGACACATAATTCACCCCTCCACTTT
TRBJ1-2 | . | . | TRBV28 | CASSLSDWNYGYTF | TGTGCCAGCAGTTTATCGGACTGGAACTATGGCTACACCTTC
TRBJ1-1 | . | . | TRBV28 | CASSFSSRDTEAFF | TGTGCCAGCAGTTTTTCTTCGCGGGACACTGAAGCTTTCTTT
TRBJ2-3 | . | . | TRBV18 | CASSPLGMADTQYF | TGTGCCAGCTCACCACTCGGAATGGCAGATACGCAGTATTTT
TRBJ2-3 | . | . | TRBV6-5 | CASRVASTDTQYF | TGTGCCAGCAGGGTTGCTAGCACAGATACGCAGTATTTT
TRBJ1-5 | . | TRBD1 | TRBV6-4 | CASSDSSRGQDGNQPQHF | TGTGCCAGCAGTGACTCGTCCAGGGGGCAGGACGGCAATCAGCCCCAGCATTTT
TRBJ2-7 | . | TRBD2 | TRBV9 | CASSVGAGTSDVEQYF | TGTGCCAGCAGCGTAGGAGCCGGGACTAGCGACGTCGAGCAGTACTTC
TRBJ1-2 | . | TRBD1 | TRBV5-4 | CASSFLQGTNYGYTF | TGTGCCAGCAGCTTCCTACAGGGGACAAACTATGGCTACACCTTC
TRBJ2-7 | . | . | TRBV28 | CASSLVMVTGEQYF | TGTGCCAGCAGTTTAGTAATGGTAACAGGCGAGCAGTACTTC
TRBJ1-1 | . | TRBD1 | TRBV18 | CASSEHRGTDTEAFF | TGTGCCAGCTCAGAACACAGGGGGACGGACACTGAAGCTTTCTTT
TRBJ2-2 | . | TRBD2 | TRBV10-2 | CASSLTSGGVGGELFF | TGCGCCAGCAGTTTGACTAGCGGGGGGGTAGGCGGGGAGCTGTTTTTT
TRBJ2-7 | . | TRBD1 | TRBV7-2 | CASSSMTGGSHEQYF | TGTGCCAGCAGCTCTATGACAGGGGGCTCCCACGAGCAGTATTTC
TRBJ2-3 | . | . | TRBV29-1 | CSVGGPSTDTQYF | TGCAGCGTTGGGGGGCCCAGCACAGATACGCAGTATTTT
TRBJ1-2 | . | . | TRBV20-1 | CSAAPYGYTF | TGCAGTGCTGCGCCGTATGGCTACACCTTC
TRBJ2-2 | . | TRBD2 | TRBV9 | CASSVIPWGGTGELFF | TGTGCCAGCAGCGTAATACCGTGGGGGGGAACCGGGGAGCTGTTTTTT
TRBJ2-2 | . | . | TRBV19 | CASTSGAFANTGELFF | TGTGCCAGTACCTCGGGAGCGTTCGCGAACACCGGGGAGCTGTTTTTT
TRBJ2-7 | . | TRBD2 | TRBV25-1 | CATSPAAGGREQYF | TGTGCCACCTCCCCCGCTGCGGGAGGACGCGAGCAGTACTTC
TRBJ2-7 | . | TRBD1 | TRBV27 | CASSQYRGFPLEQYF | TGTGCCAGCAGTCAATACAGGGGCTTCCCTCTCGAGCAGTACTTC
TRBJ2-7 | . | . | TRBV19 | CASSIRVPAEQYF | TGTGCCAGTAGTATTCGCGTCCCAGCCGAGCAGTACTTC
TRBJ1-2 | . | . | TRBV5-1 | CASSLEGLVSGYTF | TGCGCCAGCAGCTTGGAGGGACTTGTGTCTGGCTACACCTTC
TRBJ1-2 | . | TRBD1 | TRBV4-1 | CASSQSWRGRLGYTF | TGCGCCAGCAGCCAATCTTGGAGGGGGCGCCTCGGCTACACCTTC
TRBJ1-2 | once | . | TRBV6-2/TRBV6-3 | CASSYQALKNYGYTF | TGTGCCAGCAGTTACCAGGCACTTAAAAACTATGGCTACACCTTC
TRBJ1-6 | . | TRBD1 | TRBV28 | CASSSETGGYNSPLHF | TGTGCCAGCAGTTCTGAGACAGGGGGGTATAATTCACCCCTCCACTTT
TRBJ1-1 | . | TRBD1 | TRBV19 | CASSIRTGGTEAFF | TGTGCCAGTAGTATAAGGACAGGGGGGACTGAAGCTTTCTTT
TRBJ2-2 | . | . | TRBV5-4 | CASNPGGAGELFF | TGTGCCAGCAACCCGGGGGGCGCCGGGGAGCTGTTTTTT
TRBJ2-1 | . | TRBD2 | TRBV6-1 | CASSEPGGKEQFF | TGTGCCAGCAGTGAACCGGGGGGGAAGGAGCAGTTCTTC
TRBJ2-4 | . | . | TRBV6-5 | CASSPLLAKNIQYF | TGTGCCAGCAGTCCTCTTTTAGCCAAAAACATTCAGTACTTC
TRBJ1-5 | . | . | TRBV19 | CASSPDRNQPQHF | TGTGCCAGTAGTCCTGACCGTAATCAGCCCCAGCATTTT
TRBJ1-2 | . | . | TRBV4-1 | CASSQDETGSLYGYTF | TGCGCCAGCAGCCAAGATGAAACAGGGTCCCTTTATGGCTACACCTTC
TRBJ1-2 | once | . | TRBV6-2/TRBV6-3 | CASSYRIGGYTF | TGTGCCAGCAGTTACAGGATCGGTGGCTACACCTTC
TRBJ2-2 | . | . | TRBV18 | CASSPRRNANTGELFF | TGTGCCAGCTCACCGAGGAGGAACGCGAACACCGGGGAGCTGTTTTTT
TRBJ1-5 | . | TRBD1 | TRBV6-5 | CASTTGAQPQHF | TGTGCCAGCACTACAGGGGCTCAGCCCCAGCATTTT
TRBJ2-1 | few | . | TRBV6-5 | CASISRGSEQFF | TGTGCCAGCATCAGTCGGGGAAGCGAGCAGTTCTTC
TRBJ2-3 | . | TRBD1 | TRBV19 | CASSLQGAGDTQYF | TGTGCCAGTAGTCTCCAGGGGGCGGGAGATACGCAGTATTTT
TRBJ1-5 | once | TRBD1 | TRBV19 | CASSSGQGARSNQPQHF | TGTGCCAGTAGTTCGGGACAGGGGGCGCGGAGCAATCAGCCCCAGCATTTT
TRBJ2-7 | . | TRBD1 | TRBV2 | CASSADRQGSYEQYF | TGTGCCAGCAGTGCGGATCGACAGGGGTCCTACGAGCAGTACTTC
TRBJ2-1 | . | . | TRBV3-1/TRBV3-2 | CASSQVIAGWGEQFF | TGTGCCAGCAGCCAAGTAATTGCTGGTTGGGGTGAGCAGTTCTTC
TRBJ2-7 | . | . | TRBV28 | CASSWGRDEQYF | TGTGCCAGCTCCTGGGGAAGGGACGAGCAGTACTTC
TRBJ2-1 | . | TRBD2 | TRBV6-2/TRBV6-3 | CASSFTGGYEQFF | TGTGCCAGCAGTTTTACGGGAGGGTATGAGCAGTTCTTC
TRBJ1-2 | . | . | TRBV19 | CASSIGRAASNYGYTF | TGTGCCAGTAGTATAGGGCGGGCAGCCTCTAACTATGGCTACACCTTC
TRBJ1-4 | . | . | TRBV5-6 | CASSLRRIDTINEKLFF | TGTGCCAGCAGCTTGAGAAGAATAGACACAATTAATGAAAAACTGTTTTTT
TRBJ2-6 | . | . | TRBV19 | CASTGGEAGANVLTF | TGTGCCAGTACCGGTGGGGAGGCTGGGGCCAACGTCCTGACTTTC